The 2 T cell receptor beta chains given below trace back to one sample, sequenced in a study of OX40 agonist ivuxolimab in advanced cancers. This table comes from immunoSEQ multiplex PCR, and its TCRdb copy is limited to in-frame clones, with some not included. The sample has roughly 52,000 clones, 84% seen once. The material was CD4+ or CD8+ T cells sorted from blood, obtained in a trial of the OX40 agonist ivuxolimab. Receptor source: an adult with an advanced solid tumor such as melanoma, head and neck, liver or kidney cancer.

This clone was counted a single time. The rearrangement links TRBV29-1 to TRBJ2-3; D not resolved. The V and J ends lost 4 bases and 2 bases respectively, with 7 bases between them. The CDR3 length is 12 residues. Germline V gene sequence: CDR1 SQVTM, CDR2 ANQGSEA. CDR3 nucleotides: TGCAGCGTTGGGTCGGCCACAGATACGCAGTATTTT. This gives the protein CSVGSATDTQYF.

The V gene is TRBV5-1, the J gene TRBJ1-2; the D is unclear. V was shortened by 1 base and J by 2 bases, with 9 bases between the two germline ends. The CDR3 loop spans 14 amino acids. Germline CDR1 and CDR2: SGHRS and YFSETQ. The CDR3 sequence is CASSLSHTNYGYTF. The CDR3 coding sequence is TGCGCCAGCAGCTTGTCACACACCAACTATGGCTACACCTTC.